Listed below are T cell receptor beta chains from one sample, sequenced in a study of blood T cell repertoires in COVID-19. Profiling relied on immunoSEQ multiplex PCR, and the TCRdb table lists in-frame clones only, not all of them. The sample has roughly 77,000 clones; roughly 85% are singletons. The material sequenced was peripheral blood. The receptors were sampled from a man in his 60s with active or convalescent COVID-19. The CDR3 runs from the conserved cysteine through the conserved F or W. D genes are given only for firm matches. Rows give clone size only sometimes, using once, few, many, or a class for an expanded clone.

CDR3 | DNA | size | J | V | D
CASIQAAGETQYF | TGCGCCAGCATCCAGGCTGCGGGAGAGACCCAGTACTTC | - | TRBJ2-5 | TRBV5-1 | -
CASSFPSGGADTQYF | TGTGCCAGCAGCTTTCCTAGCGGGGGGGCAGATACGCAGTATTTT | - | TRBJ2-3 | TRBV7-2 | TRBD2
CSVEAHGGPSSGGETQYF | TGCAGCGTTGAAGCTCACGGCGGTCCATCCAGCGGGGGCGAGACCCAGTACTTC | - | TRBJ2-5 | TRBV29-1 | TRBD2
CASSTPREEAFF | TGTGCCAGTAGTACCCCCCGGGAGGAAGCTTTCTTT | - | TRBJ1-1 | TRBV19 | -
CASSQVLFSSVRDGTEAFF | TGTGCCAGCAGCCAAGTATTGTTCTCGTCAGTCAGGGATGGTACTGAAGCTTTCTTT | - | TRBJ1-1 | TRBV3-1/TRBV3-2 | -
CASSRHRTTNYGYTF | TGTGCCAGCAGCCGTCATAGGACTACTAACTATGGCTACACCTTC | few | TRBJ1-2 | TRBV6-5 | -
CASSINRGAGEQYF | TGTGCCAGCAGCATCAACAGGGGAGCGGGCGAGCAGTACTTC | - | TRBJ2-7 | TRBV7-8 | -
CAAPTHGQETQYF | TGTGCCGCCCCGACTCACGGCCAAGAGACCCAGTACTTC | - | TRBJ2-5 | TRBV27 | -
CASSLSVEKLFF | TGTGCCAGCAGTTTATCCGTTGAAAAACTGTTTTTT | - | TRBJ1-4 | TRBV28 | -
CASPGEGVFYGYTF | TGTGCCAGCCCCGGGGAGGGGGTATTCTATGGCTACACCTTC | - | TRBJ1-2 | TRBV2 | -
CASSDTGTGVEKLFF | TGCGCCAGCAGTGATACTGGGACAGGGGTCGAAAAACTGTTTTTT | - | TRBJ1-4 | TRBV10-2 | TRBD1
CASSRETGINTEAFF | TGTGCCAGCAGCCGTGAGACAGGGATAAACACTGAAGCTTTCTTT | many | TRBJ1-1 | TRBV7-2 | TRBD1
CASSQEGGGSLGNTIYF | TGTGCCAGCAGCCAAGAGGGAGGGGGTTCTCTCGGAAACACCATATATTTT | - | TRBJ1-3 | TRBV3-1/TRBV3-2 | -
CSVDGTGTDEQYF | TGCAGCGTCGATGGGACAGGGACCGACGAGCAGTACTTC | - | TRBJ2-7 | TRBV29-1 | TRBD1
CSEGRGGGTDTQYF | TGCAGCGAGGGGCGCGGCGGGGGCACAGATACGCAGTATTTT | - | TRBJ2-3 | TRBV29-1 | -
CASSQIRFPISGKRFGNEQFF | TGTGCCAGCAGCCAAATCCGATTCCCAATTAGCGGGAAGAGGTTTGGGAATGAGCAGTTCTTC | - | TRBJ2-1 | TRBV14 | TRBD2
CASSTNRDTEAFF | TGTGCCAGCAGCACCAACAGGGACACTGAAGCTTTCTTT | - | TRBJ1-1 | TRBV7-8 | -
CSASDQAGGPPDTQYF | TGCAGTGCTAGTGATCAAGCGGGGGGGCCCCCAGATACGCAGTATTTT | few | TRBJ2-3 | TRBV20-1 | TRBD2
CASSVRADSTLVGYTF | TGTGCCAGCAGCGTTCGGGCAGACAGTACCTTAGTTGGCTACACCTTC | - | TRBJ1-2 | TRBV4-2 | -
CASLQGNNSPLHF | TGTGCCAGCTTACAGGGAAACAATTCACCCCTCCACTTT | - | TRBJ1-6 | TRBV19 | -
CASSDLTGDGQPQHF | TGTGCCAGCAGTGACCTGACAGGGGATGGTCAGCCCCAGCATTTT | once | TRBJ1-5 | TRBV2 | TRBD1
CASSSDFSPLHF | TGTGCCAGCAGTTCGGACTTTTCACCCCTCCACTTT | - | TRBJ1-6 | TRBV6-5 | -
CASSQGPGRGGDEKLFF | TGCGCCAGCAGCCAAGGCCCCGGCAGGGGTGGAGATGAAAAACTGTTTTTT | few | TRBJ1-4 | TRBV4-1 | -
CASSPGDRHSEQFF | TGTGCCAGTAGCCCCGGGGACAGGCACAGTGAGCAGTTCTTC | - | TRBJ2-1 | TRBV19 | TRBD1
CASRKRMNTDTQYF | TGTGCCAGCAGAAAGCGGATGAACACAGATACGCAGTATTTT | - | TRBJ2-3 | TRBV27 | -
CSVASILGAYEQYF | TGCAGCGTCGCTTCCATCTTAGGAGCCTACGAGCAGTACTTC | - | TRBJ2-7 | TRBV29-1 | -
CASSQQGMSGYTF | TGCGCCAGCAGCCAACAGGGTATGAGTGGCTACACCTTC | - | TRBJ1-2 | TRBV4-1 | -
CASSRPGLYNEQFF | TGTGCCAGCAGCAGACCGGGACTCTACAATGAGCAGTTCTTC | once | TRBJ2-1 | TRBV7-8 | -
CASSRVRGTGELFF | TGTGCCAGCAGCCGAGTCCGGGGAACCGGGGAGCTGTTTTTT | - | TRBJ2-2 | TRBV11-3 | -
CASRGGTTTGREQYF | TGTGCCAGCAGGGGGGGGACGACGACAGGACGCGAGCAGTACTTC | - | TRBJ2-7 | TRBV27 | -
CASSIVRGETQYF | TGTGCCAGTAGTATAGTCAGGGGAGAGACCCAGTACTTC | - | TRBJ2-5 | TRBV19 | -
CASSYNMNTEAFF | TGTGCCAGCAGTTACAATATGAACACTGAAGCTTTCTTT | - | TRBJ1-1 | TRBV6-5 | -
CASSPGGNYGYTF | TGTGCCAGCTCACCAGGGGGGAACTATGGCTACACCTTC | - | TRBJ1-2 | TRBV18 | -
CASSQDKWGGGDTQYF | TGTGCCAGCAGCCAAGATAAGTGGGGGGGAGGGGATACGCAGTATTTT | - | TRBJ2-3 | TRBV4-2 | TRBD2
CASRSTPQETQYF | TGCGCCAGCAGAAGTACACCTCAAGAGACCCAGTACTTC | - | TRBJ2-5 | TRBV5-1 | -
CASSSGQGPVAPLHF | TGTGCCAGCAGTTCTGGACAGGGCCCGGTAGCACCCCTCCACTTT | - | TRBJ1-6 | TRBV7-6 | TRBD1
CSASELAGGPSSYEQYF | TGCAGTGCTAGTGAACTAGCGGGGGGGCCGAGCTCCTACGAGCAGTACTTC | - | TRBJ2-7 | TRBV20-1 | TRBD2
CASSPTVAGPTDTQYF | TGTGCCAGCTCACCTACAGTAGCGGGGCCTACAGATACGCAGTATTTT | - | TRBJ2-3 | TRBV18 | TRBD2
CASSESGTATYEQYF | TGCGCCAGCAGTGAGTCGGGGACAGCGACCTACGAGCAGTACTTC | - | TRBJ2-7 | TRBV10-1 | TRBD1
CASSLNPEDEQFF | TGTGCCAGCAGCTTAAATCCTGAGGATGAGCAGTTCTTC | - | TRBJ2-1 | TRBV7-3 | -
CASRDVKSRLYGYTF | TGTGCCAGCAGAGACGTAAAAAGCCGACTCTATGGCTACACCTTC | - | TRBJ1-2 | TRBV6-5 | -
CASRVRQNMNTEAFF | TGTGCCAGTCGGGTCCGACAGAACATGAACACTGAAGCTTTCTTT | - | TRBJ1-1 | TRBV19 | -
CASSLEPGDYGYTF | TGCGCCAGCAGCTTGGAGCCAGGCGACTATGGCTACACCTTC | - | TRBJ1-2 | TRBV5-1 | -
CAASGRGSYEQYF | TGTGCCGCCTCGGGGCGGGGGTCCTACGAGCAGTACTTC | once | TRBJ2-7 | TRBV6-6 | TRBD2
CAISEGGGPTEAFF | TGTGCCATCAGTGAGGGCGGGGGCCCCACTGAAGCTTTCTTT | - | TRBJ1-1 | TRBV10-3 | -
CASSRGQGDTEAFF | TGTGCCAGCAGCCGGGGACAGGGGGACACTGAAGCTTTCTTT | - | TRBJ1-1 | TRBV5-4 | TRBD1
CASSRWGESGANVLTF | TGTGCCAGCAGCCGTTGGGGGGAATCTGGGGCCAACGTCCTGACTTTC | - | TRBJ2-6 | TRBV28 | -